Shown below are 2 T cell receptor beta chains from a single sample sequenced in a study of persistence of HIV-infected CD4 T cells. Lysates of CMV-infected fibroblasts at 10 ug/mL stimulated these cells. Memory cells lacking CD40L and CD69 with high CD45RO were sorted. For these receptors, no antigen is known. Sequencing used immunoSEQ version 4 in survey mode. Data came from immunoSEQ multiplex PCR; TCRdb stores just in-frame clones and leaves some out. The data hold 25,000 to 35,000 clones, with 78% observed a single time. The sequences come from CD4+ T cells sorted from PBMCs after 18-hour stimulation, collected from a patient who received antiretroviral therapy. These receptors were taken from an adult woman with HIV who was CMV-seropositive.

Here the CDR3 DNA reads TGTGCCAGCAGCTTGGGGAACTCTGGGGCCAACGTCCTGACTTTC. It yields the protein CASSLGNSGANVLTF. This chain links TRBV5-6 with TRBJ2-6; D is ambiguous. Germline loops: CDR1 SGHDT, CDR2 YYEEEE. CDR3 length equals 15 residues. V was trimmed by 0 bases and J by 0 bases, leaving 4 bases between them.

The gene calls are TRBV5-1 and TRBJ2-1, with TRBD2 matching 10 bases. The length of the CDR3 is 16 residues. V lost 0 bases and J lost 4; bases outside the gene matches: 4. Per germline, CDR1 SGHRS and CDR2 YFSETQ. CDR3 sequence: CASSLGRSGGYNEQFF. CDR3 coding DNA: TGCGCCAGCAGCTTGGGACGTAGCGGGGGGTACAATGAGCAGTTCTTC.